The 27 T cell receptor beta chains below all came from one sample that was sequenced in a study of T cells expressing NK-cell markers. Each CDR3 protein gets one entry in TCRdb, which reprocessed the 5' RACE reads and gives no DNA. The specimen's table records 350,000 to 400,000 distinct CDR3 sequences. Sequenced material: blood T cells: a sorted CD56 or NKG2C T cell subset, CD4+ or CD8+ T cells, or bulk PBMC T cells (not recorded which). The receptors shown here come from a woman between 45 and 60 years old in good health.

The V and J genes are TRBV3-1 and TRBJ2-2; lacking DNA, the TRBD2 call made by TCRdb goes unchecked. Germline CDR1 LGHDT, CDR2 YNNKEL (reference sequence). This CDR3 contains 18 residues. The CDR3 protein is CASSQSRVGLAGTGELFF.

CDR3 region: CASRALLAGDEQFF. The rearrangement uses TRBV25-1 and TRBJ2-1; TCRdb picks TRBD2, but there is no DNA to check that call. Germline CDR1 reads MGHDK; CDR2 reads SYGVNS. CDR3 length: 14 amino acids.

V usage is TRBV20-1 and J usage is TRBJ2-4; no DNA is available, so the TRBD2 call from TCRdb remains unchecked. The germline V gene encodes CDR1 DFQATT and CDR2 SNEGSKA (reference sequence). The CDR3 runs to 16 residues. This CDR3 is CSARFLAGGPYGIQYF.

The CDR3 reads CASSFGTGVQPQHF. V gene TRBV12-3 or TRBV12-4 combines with J gene TRBJ1-5; TCRdb gives TRBD1 as the D gene, but with no DNA this cannot be confirmed. The CDR3 contains 14 residues.

The V call is TRBV7-2, the J call TRBJ1-3. This CDR3 has 13 amino acids. From germline, CDR1 is SGHTA and CDR2 FQGNSA. CDR3 in amino acids: CASSFKAGNTIYF.

CDR3 sequence: CAISASTDTQYF. This chain joins TRBV10-3 and TRBJ2-3. Germline CDR1 is ENHRY and CDR2 is SYGVKD. The CDR3 covers 12 residues.

The J gene is TRBJ1-6, the V gene TRBV6-5; with no DNA, the TCRdb D assignment of TRBD1 cannot be verified. Germline values: CDR1 MNHEY, CDR2 SVGAGI. The CDR3 has 14 amino acids. Here the CDR3 reads CASSYGTGESPLHF.

The chain carries TRBV5-1 and TRBJ2-1; as DNA is missing, the TRBD1 call by TCRdb cannot be tested. There are 16 residues in the CDR3. CDR1 and CDR2 (germline): SGHRS, YFSETQ. The CDR3 loop reads CASSSQVQSSYNEQFF.

The chain uses TRBV11-1 and TRBJ1-6. The germline CDR1 and CDR2 sequences are SGHAT and FQDESV (reference sequence). The CDR3 has 13 residues. CDR3 loop: CASSRIRDSPLHF.

This chain links TRBV5-5 with TRBJ2-2; TCRdb gives TRBD2 as the D gene, but with no DNA this cannot be confirmed. Germline V gene sequence: CDR1 SGHKS, CDR2 YYEKEE (reference sequence). The CDR3 is 16 amino acids. CDR3 amino acids: CASSLGWRRGTGELFF.

CDR3 in amino acids: CASSIQGGRDQPQHF. The chain employs TRBV19 and TRBJ1-5; TCRdb calls TRBD1, which cannot be checked without DNA. Germline-derived CDR1 and CDR2 are LNHDA and SQIVND (reference sequence). CDR3 size: 15 residues.

This chain links TRBV27 with TRBJ1-4. The CDR3 totals 15 residues. The V gene's germline CDR1 is MNHEY and CDR2 SMNVEV (reference sequence). CDR3 sequence: CASKTGRDGDEKLFF.

The chain recombines TRBV6-5 with TRBJ1-2. The germline gives CDR1 MNHEY, CDR2 SVGAGI. The CDR3 loop spans 14 amino acids. The CDR3 protein is CASSYSIQAGGYTF.

The chain links TRBV5-1 to TRBJ1-6; TCRdb outputs TRBD1, but without DNA this stays unchecked. The CDR3 consists of 13 residues. The germline V gene has CDR1 SGHRS and CDR2 YFSETQ. The CDR3 is CASMTAQGSPLHF.

CDR3: CASSMGSNNEQFF. The rearrangement joins TRBV19 to TRBJ2-1. The CDR3 extends over 13 amino acids. The germline CDR1 and CDR2 sequences are LNHDA and SQIVND (reference sequence).

V and J are TRBV29-1 and TRBJ2-3; the TCRdb D gene call, TRBD2, has no DNA to confirm it. Germline CDR1 is SQVTM and CDR2 is ANQGSEA. CDR3 size: 14 residues. This chain's CDR3 is CSVEGGLRTDTQYF.

The chain has TRBV25-1 and TRBJ2-5. Germline CDR1 and CDR2: MGHDK and SYGVNS. This CDR3 region has 14 residues. The CDR3 region is CASSQATYQETQYF.

The V call is TRBV4-1, the J call TRBJ2-1; the D call from TCRdb, TRBD2, cannot be confirmed without DNA. The germline CDR1 and CDR2 sequences are MGHRA and YSYEKL. This CDR3 is built from 17 residues. The CDR3 loop is CASSQEGTGLRNNEQFF.

This rearrangement joins TRBV20-1 to TRBJ1-1. Germline CDR1 and CDR2: DFQATT and SNEGSKA (reference sequence). The CDR3 covers 12 residues. CDR3: CSARPGNTEAFF.

The chain uses TRBV29-1 and TRBJ1-1. This CDR3 is built from 11 residues. CDR1 SQVTM and CDR2 ANQGSEA come from the germline V gene. CDR3 amino acids: CSVAYYFEAFF.

The gene calls are TRBV9 and TRBJ2-1. The CDR3 sequence is 13 residues long. The V gene's germline CDR1 is SGDLS and CDR2 YYNGEE. The CDR3 spells CASSVGAWNEQFF. Based on the CDR3 plus reference TRBV9 and TRBJ2-1, the full variable domain is DSGVTQTPKHLITATGQRVTLRCSPRSGDLSVYWYQQSLDQGLQFLIQYYNGEERAKGNILERFSAQQFPDLHSELNLSSLELGDSALYFCASSVGAWNEQFFGPGTRLTVL.

The chain has TRBV5-1 and TRBJ2-2. Germline CDR1 and CDR2: SGHRS and YFSETQ. The CDR3 is 15 residues long. CDR3 residues: CASRLYGDEAGELFF.

The chain joins TRBV13 to TRBJ2-1; absent DNA, TCRdb's TRBD2 call cannot be checked. This CDR3 contains 16 residues. Germline V CDR1 and CDR2: PRHDT, FYEKMQ (reference sequence). CDR3 sequence reads: CASSSILAGVFNEQFF. The variable domain in full, completed from reference TRBV13 and TRBJ2-1, reads AAGVIQSPRHLIKEKRETATLKCYPIPRHDTVYWYQQGPGQDPQFLISFYEKMQSDKGSIPDRFSAQQFSDYHSELNMSSLELGDSALYFCASSSILAGVFNEQFFGPGTRLTVL.

The CDR3 sequence is CASSLVLAGDWIQADTQYF. The chain combines TRBV5-1 with TRBJ2-3; the D gene TCRdb calls, TRBD2, cannot be checked with no DNA. Germline values: CDR1 SGHRS, CDR2 YFSETQ. This CDR3 spans 19 amino acids.

The J gene is TRBJ1-4, the V gene TRBV6-6. Germline-derived CDR1 and CDR2 are MNHNY and SVGAGI (reference sequence). CDR3 size: 15 residues. CDR3 region: CASSYESFIGEKLFF.

The chain combines TRBV12-3 or TRBV12-4 with TRBJ2-1; the D call of TRBD2 rests on TCRdb alone, since no DNA is present to check it. This CDR3 is built from 14 residues. This CDR3 reads CASYSGRGHNEQFF.

The chain combines TRBV25-1 with TRBJ1-2. The CDR3 length is 14 residues. The germline V gene encodes CDR1 MGHDK and CDR2 SYGVNS. The CDR3 sequence: CASSESGRSYGYTF.